This paragraph covers one TCR beta chain sequence. Its antigen is undetermined. Genes here carry mouse names. Coverage ceases 1 residue before the CDR3 finishes, and the germline J gene fills in the end. CDR3 sequences, V/J genes, frequencies and template counts came from survey-depth TCRbeta sequencing. Clones were read by immunoSEQ multiplex PCR, and TCRdb kept only the in-frame ones, dropping some. The data show approximately 1,200 clones, around 61% seen once. The sample belongs to a study of tissue T cells after allogeneic stem cell transplantation. Regarding the study as a whole: Anatomically similar tissues had similar TCR repertoires within each patient. Blood and spleen captured only part of the tissue TCR repertoire.

The length of the CDR3 is 15 residues. The germline V gene has CDR1 GKSSPN and CDR2 SITVG. Losses at the gene ends were 0 bases for V and 3 bases for J; bases not matched to a gene: 2. Source material: skin. The sequence derives from a female BALB/c mouse in good health. For this mouse line, the MHC haplotype is H2-d. V usage is TRBV31 and J usage is TRBJ2-2, with 9 bases identical to TRBD2. CDR3 residues: CAWSLRLGDTGQLYF. CDR3 bases read: TGTGCCTGGAGTCTCAGACTGGGGGACACCGGGCAGCTCTAC.